This T cell receptor (beta chain) was identified during a study of shared clonotypes between healthy human individuals (dated by TCRdb to the early 2020s). Study-level background: A few men and a couple of women, aged 18 to 49 years, made up the cohort. Per donor, three plates each were used for CD4 naive and CD4 memory, two for CD8 naive, and one for CD8 memory. Different laboratories and diverse techniques were used to prepare libraries and sequence TCR repertoires, to increase sequencing depth and limit assay-specific biases. To estimate repertoire size and how much clonotypes are shared between individuals, the study performed deep sequencing of blood TCR repertoires from about five healthy adults. Between about 0.94 and 8.9 billion PBMCs per donor were obtained by leukapheresis.

A remark on this clone: It lacks a known antigen. No much larger clonotype is one base removed from it; base qualities were not supplied. Other DNA sequences in the same sample also yield this CDR3.

Paper-wide results and their limitations: Pairwise subsampling led to the expectation that sequencing depth would affect the degree of clonotype sharing among donors. Sharing across four donors was observed for approximately 4.6% of naive CD4, over 3% of naive CD8, 2% to 2.5% of memory CD4, and 0.4% of memory CD8 clonotypes. Rarefaction of sorted-subset datasets indicated incomplete sequencing despite the large sequencing depth. Clonotypes shared by all four sorted-subset donors showed higher generation probabilities than non-shared clonotypes. Larger estimated clonotype richness was generally found for naive subsets than for memory subsets. Only blood was sampled, and tissue TCR repertoires likely differ from those in blood. Because the study included only a small number of donors, the genetic and exposure-history diversity represented was limited.

Donors were healthy HIV-negative adults with no recently reported acute infections or vaccinations. All donors were Caucasian adults living in Nashville, Tennessee, USA. Magnetic negative selection was used to enrich CD4+ T cells, after which naive cells were positively selected on CD45RA and the negative fraction became the memory subset. Blood was collected by leukapheresis, and PBMCs were isolated by Ficoll-Histopaque density gradient centrifugation and then cryopreserved in liquid nitrogen vapor phase. Analytical flow cytometry was used to check the purity and quantity of every magnetically sorted T cell population. Each sorted fraction had its genomic DNA isolated and then quantified by UV absorbance on a Nanodrop 2000c. Using the deep immunoSEQ assay, TCR CDR3 regions were amplified from genomic DNA by multiplex PCR. For each cell subset, the extracted genomic DNA was distributed evenly across all wells of several immunoSEQ 96-well plates, and each plate served as one replicate. For sorted subsets, each replicate PCR was loaded with approximately 190 ng genomic DNA, equivalent to about 30,000 T cell genomes. Purified libraries were measured with a Qubit 3.0 fluorometer, size-checked on a Bioanalyzer 2100, and measured again with the KAPA Library Quantification kit. A separate single-read 150-cycle Illumina NextSeq 550 flow cell was used to sequence each immunoSEQ 96-well plate. The authors processed their data as follows. The immunoSEQ output contained only junctional sequences without quality scores, so filtering could not match that applied to full-length reads. Sequences were annotated with PyIR, a Python wrapper for IgBLAST v1.9, and V/J genes and CDR3 were assigned using IMGT germline references. Reads with weak V/J assignments (E-value above 1e-6), missing CDR3, stop codons, out-of-frame junctions, or ambiguous translated residues were removed. V3J clonotypes were defined as sequences sharing the same inferred V gene, J gene, and CDR3 amino acid sequence. The percentage overlap between two repertoires was calculated by dividing the number of shared unique clonotypes by the size of the smaller repertoire. Richness of each repertoire was evaluated using RTK rarefaction, the Chao1 estimator, and Recon v2.1 estimates of unobserved clonotypes. For all TCRbeta clonotypes obtained by the gDNA method from four donors, generation probabilities were computed with OLGA. Imported from immuneACCESS, the table was reduced by TCRdb to in-frame sequences with V and J called. These copies leave out some clones; in studies compared against another copy, an unresolved V gene accounts for under half, and the cause of the remainder is not known. The DNA gave D and trimming, while V, J and clone size come from that table. The sample yields hundreds of thousands of clones; about 96% were counted once. About 0.057% of the sample belongs to the ten largest clones.

The source is a woman under 40 in good health. The sample taken for sequencing was naive CD4+ T cells sorted from blood. What the cell subset or site label conveys for this sample: CD45RA+ positively selected.

The CDR3 sequence is CAWSGGNQPQHF. In nucleotides, the sequence is TGTGCCTGGTCGGGAGGCAATCAGCCCCAGCATTTT. In this chain, TRBV30 is recombined with TRBJ1-5; no confident D gene assignment can be made. Between the V and J ends, shortened by 5 bases and 2 bases respectively, the junction contains 7 bases. CDR1 and CDR2 are read off the germline V gene (reference sequence) as GTSNPN and SVGIG. From the cysteine through the phenylalanine, the CDR3 covers 12 amino acids. Only the CDR3 portion is preserved as DNA: 36 bases, with reading frame beginning at the first base.